These 10 T cell receptor beta chains came from one sample sequenced in a study of T cells after yellow fever vaccination. TCRdb recomputed calls from the 5' RACE reads with MiXCR, one row per CDR3 protein. This sample has roughly 310,000 distinct CDR3 sequences, with roughly 4% found just once. The input for sequencing was PBMCs, taken on the day of the yellow fever booster vaccination. The receptors originated from a man aged 18 to 30 who received the YFV17D yellow fever vaccine.

The chain carries TRBV20-1 and TRBJ2-7; 7 bases fit TRBD2. J lost 6 bases, V lost 5 bases, and 16 bases had no gene match. This CDR3 contains 15 residues. Germline assignment: CDR1 DFQATT and CDR2 SNEGSKA (reference sequence). For the CDR3, the DNA is TGCAGTGCTTTAAGCCCGGGGGGAGAGGTAGTCGAGCAGTACGTC. The encoded protein is CSALSPGGEVVEQYV.

This clonotype was seen repeatedly, ten times or more. The chain has TRBV20-1 and TRBJ2-2; D is perhaps TRBD1 or TRBD2 (5 bases each). The V end lost 2 bases, the J end lost 6 bases, and 10 bases lay between the germline ends. Looked up from germline, CDR1 is DFQATT and CDR2 is SNEGSKA (reference sequence). The length of the CDR3 is 13 residues. CDR3 nucleotide sequence: TGCAGTGCTAGATGGACGGGGCCCGGGGAGCTGTTTTTT. This codes for CSARWTGPGELFF.

The chain joins TRBV4-1 to TRBJ1-6; TRBD1 aligns across 7 bases. J gave up 8 bases and V 3 bases, and 13 bases lay outside the gene matches. This CDR3 has 17 amino acids. Germline V lookup: CDR1 MGHRA, CDR2 YSYEKL. CDR3 loop: CASSQEGASGTHSPLHF. The CDR3 DNA follows: TGCGCCAGCAGCCAGGAGGGGGCGTCGGGGACTCATTCACCCCTCCACTTT.

CDR3 loop: CSARTSGGLYEQYF. The CDR3, as DNA: TGCAGCGCCCGGACTAGCGGGGGCCTGTACGAGCAGTACTTC. The V call is TRBV29-1, the J call TRBJ2-7, with 13 bases fitting TRBD2. Germline V lookup: CDR1 SQVTM, CDR2 ANQGSEA. V shed 7 bases, J shed 4 bases, and the junction held 7 bases outside the gene matches. The CDR3 loop spans 14 amino acids.

Note on this clonotype: One end of the junction varies from germline; a read error may be responsible. The chain joins TRBV12-3 or TRBV12-4 to TRBJ1-4; D gene unclear. The CDR3 loop spans 15 amino acids. Written as DNA, the CDR3 is TGTGCCAGCAGTTTAGTCGGACGGCTTAATGAAAAACTTTTTTTT. Translation: CASSLVGRLNEKLFF.

This clonotype occurred many times. The chain uses TRBV18 and TRBJ1-1; D remains ambiguous. Germline V gene sequence: CDR1 KGHSH, CDR2 LQKENI. Trimming pared 0 bases from V and 2 bases from J, leaving 25 bases between. The length of the CDR3 is 20 residues. This CDR3 is CASSPPKKRGLLIFNTEAFF. DNA for the CDR3: TGTGCCAGCTCACCACCGAAGAAGCGAGGGTTACTAATCTTCAACACTGAAGCTTTCTTT.

This chain connects TRBV2 to TRBJ2-3; 10 nucleotides match TRBD2. Germline V lookup: CDR1 SNHLY, CDR2 FYNNEI. V gave up 6 bases and J gave up 1 base; unmatched junction bases: 10. The CDR3 is made up of 17 amino acids. Written as DNA, the CDR3 is TGTGCCAGCAGAGACCGATGGAGCGGGGGGGGCACAGATACGCAGTATTTT. This sequence encodes CASRDRWSGGGTDTQYF.

This chain uses TRBV2 with TRBJ2-1; weak D call: TRBD2 (7 bases). The CDR3 extends over 18 amino acids. Looked up from germline, CDR1 is SNHLY and CDR2 is FYNNEI. Trimming took 1 base from V and 4 from J, leaving 20 bases between them. This CDR3 reads CASSEGGSVRGLYNEQFF. In DNA, the CDR3 is TGTGCCAGCAGTGAAGGAGGGAGCGTGCGGGGGCTGTACAATGAGCAGTTCTTC.

Ten or more counts support this clonotype. The chain uses TRBV29-1 and TRBJ1-1; TRBD1 is a possible D gene (5 bases). Germline-derived CDR1 and CDR2 are SQVTM and ANQGSEA. V lost 6 bases to trimming and J lost 0 bases, with 11 bases between them. The CDR3 extends over 13 amino acids. In DNA form, the CDR3 reads TGCAGCGTGGACGGGGGAGTGAACACTGAAGCTTTCTTT. Translation: CSVDGGVNTEAFF. The whole variable domain, filled in from reference TRBV29-1 and TRBJ1-1, reads SAVISQKPSRDICQRGTSLTIQCQVDSQVTMMFWYRQQPGQSLTLIATANQGSEATYESGFVIDKFPISRPNLTFSTLTVSNMSPEDSSIYLCSVDGGVNTEAFFGQGTRLTVV.

There are many counts of this clonotype. The V and J genes are TRBV9 and TRBJ1-1, with D perhaps matching TRBD1 (5 bases). Germline lookup yields CDR1 SGDLS and CDR2 YYNGEE. The germline V and J ends were trimmed by 0 bases and 1 base, with 13 bases remaining between them. The CDR3 runs 16 residues. CDR3 bases: TGTGCCAGCAGCGTAGCAGGGTGGGGTGAGAACACTGAAGCTTTCTTT. It codes for CASSVAGWGENTEAFF.